This TCR beta chain was identified during a study of identical twins (dated by TCRdb to about 2016). Study-level background: The study deep-sequenced TCR alpha and beta repertoires from monozygotic twins, unrelated adults of various ages and cord blood to test whether fetal clonotypes persist. To rule out contamination, replicate twin experiments were performed at different times with different library preparation protocols.

Every donor in the study was a healthy Caucasian. The twin cohort comprised three pairs of female monozygotic twins, all aged roughly 18 to 29 years. Positive isolation kits from Invitrogen were used to isolate CD4+ and CD8+ T cell populations. The study at large found these results: Fewer insertions were carried by abundant cord blood beta clonotypes; a weaker similar trend was observed in young adult naive repertoires, while no such trend was observed in memory repertoires. In monozygotic twins, recombination models systematically underestimated out-of-frame TCR alpha sharing, but the models matched the sharing seen between unrelated individuals. A weaker excess of twin sharing was found in beta out-of-frame sequences because the signal-to-noise ratio was lowered by fewer shared sequences. Invariant T cells such as MAIT and iNKT could partly confound zero-insertion analyses, though diverse VJ usage argued against this for most clonotypes. Because the same donors could not be followed over many years, the conclusions depended on cross-sectional statistical analysis. Compared with coincidental sharing between unrelated individuals, out-of-frame TCR alpha sequences shared between twins had an excess of sequences with low generation probability.

The library relied on 5' RACE. This sample was sequenced with an Illumina HiSeq 2000. A universal primer binding site was added through template switching, and the final cDNA carried a unique molecular identifier so that TCR cDNA molecules could be counted accurately. Specific primers in the conserved constant-segment region were used to synthesize first-strand cDNA for the TCR alpha and beta chains. To control for contamination, every cDNA library was double barcoded, receiving both a SMART-Mk sample barcode and Illumina barcodes. TruSeq adapter sequences along with Illumina sample barcodes were introduced in two successive PCR steps. The Illumina HiSeq platform was used with custom primers to sequence TCR alpha and beta cDNA libraries. For the original study's pipeline: Unique molecular identifiers were extracted from raw reads with MiGEC, and CDR3 positions were determined with MiXCR. Recombination models were inferred per individual with the repgenHMM and IGoR tools using an EM algorithm. Shared clonotypes were analyzed with the tcR package in R, and sharing was normalized by the product of cloneset sizes. To study raw recombination free of thymic and clonal selection effects, out-of-frame nonproductive sequences were analyzed. Using fastp at Q25 and MiXCR, TCRdb reprocessed the public reads and kept productive beta chains. All rows with the same CDR3 protein become a single entry with the most common DNA and genes. V and J calls and clone size were set by TCRdb, not the authors. Across this sample there are about 190,000 distinct CDR3 sequences, with about 15% seen only once. The ten largest clonotypes hold 35% to 50% of the sample.

The junction carries 17 bases between V and J, which are trimmed by 7 bases and 4 bases respectively. From the cysteine through the phenylalanine, the CDR3 covers 15 amino acids. The entry retains the CDR3 DNA only, 45 bases that are in frame from base 1. CDR1 and CDR2 (SGHTA, FQGNSA) derive from the germline V gene. With respect to this clonotype: No cognate antigen has been identified for it. Base qualities are not provided; no much larger clone lies one nucleotide away.

These data were likewise used in another study, on T cells expressing NK-cell markers. As the second publication notes: TCR beta-chain repertoires were profiled in sorted CD3+CD56+NKG2C+, CD3+CD56+NKG2C- and CD3+CD56-NKG2C+ T-cell subsets from fewer than 10 donors. Of the eight sequenced donors, seven were found to be HCMV-seropositive and one was found to be HCMV-seronegative. To restrict sorting to alphabetaTCR-expressing T cells, an anti-gammadeltaTCR antibody was added in several experiments. In a handful of donors, the dominant CD3+CD56+NKG2C+ clonotypes were found to rank among the top 10 CD8+ clonotypes and to make up roughly 1.0-8% of CD8+ T cells. Those dominant clonotypes were again the most abundant among CD3+CD56-NKG2C+ cells in a few donors, at about 28.3-60.1%. Whether the expanded NKG2C-expressing T cell clones were specific for HCMV antigens was left unclear. The eight sequenced donors were randomly selected healthy volunteers, three men and five women. HCMV serostatus was determined by detecting HCMV-specific IgG in serum with a commercial ELISA kit. MIGEC was used to demultiplex reads and group the reads by UMI, and MiTCR was used to assemble and quantify clonotypes. To remove erroneous sequences, TCR cDNA sequences were retained only when supported by two or more reads. The tcR package was used for downstream repertoire analysis, with clonotypes matched between fractions based on CDR3 nucleotide sequence plus V segment. Antigen specificity was annotated against VDJdb with VDJmatch, allowing one amino acid substitution in CDR3.

The specimen sequenced was CD8+ T cells sorted from blood. The TCR originated in a woman younger than 30 in good health. This sequence uses TRBV7-2 and TRBJ2-1, with a weak D call of TRBD1 (6 bases match). The CDR3 region has the sequence CASNRPTGFYNEQFF. DNA sequence: TGTGCCAGCAACAGACCGACAGGTTTTTACAATGAGCAGTTCTTC.